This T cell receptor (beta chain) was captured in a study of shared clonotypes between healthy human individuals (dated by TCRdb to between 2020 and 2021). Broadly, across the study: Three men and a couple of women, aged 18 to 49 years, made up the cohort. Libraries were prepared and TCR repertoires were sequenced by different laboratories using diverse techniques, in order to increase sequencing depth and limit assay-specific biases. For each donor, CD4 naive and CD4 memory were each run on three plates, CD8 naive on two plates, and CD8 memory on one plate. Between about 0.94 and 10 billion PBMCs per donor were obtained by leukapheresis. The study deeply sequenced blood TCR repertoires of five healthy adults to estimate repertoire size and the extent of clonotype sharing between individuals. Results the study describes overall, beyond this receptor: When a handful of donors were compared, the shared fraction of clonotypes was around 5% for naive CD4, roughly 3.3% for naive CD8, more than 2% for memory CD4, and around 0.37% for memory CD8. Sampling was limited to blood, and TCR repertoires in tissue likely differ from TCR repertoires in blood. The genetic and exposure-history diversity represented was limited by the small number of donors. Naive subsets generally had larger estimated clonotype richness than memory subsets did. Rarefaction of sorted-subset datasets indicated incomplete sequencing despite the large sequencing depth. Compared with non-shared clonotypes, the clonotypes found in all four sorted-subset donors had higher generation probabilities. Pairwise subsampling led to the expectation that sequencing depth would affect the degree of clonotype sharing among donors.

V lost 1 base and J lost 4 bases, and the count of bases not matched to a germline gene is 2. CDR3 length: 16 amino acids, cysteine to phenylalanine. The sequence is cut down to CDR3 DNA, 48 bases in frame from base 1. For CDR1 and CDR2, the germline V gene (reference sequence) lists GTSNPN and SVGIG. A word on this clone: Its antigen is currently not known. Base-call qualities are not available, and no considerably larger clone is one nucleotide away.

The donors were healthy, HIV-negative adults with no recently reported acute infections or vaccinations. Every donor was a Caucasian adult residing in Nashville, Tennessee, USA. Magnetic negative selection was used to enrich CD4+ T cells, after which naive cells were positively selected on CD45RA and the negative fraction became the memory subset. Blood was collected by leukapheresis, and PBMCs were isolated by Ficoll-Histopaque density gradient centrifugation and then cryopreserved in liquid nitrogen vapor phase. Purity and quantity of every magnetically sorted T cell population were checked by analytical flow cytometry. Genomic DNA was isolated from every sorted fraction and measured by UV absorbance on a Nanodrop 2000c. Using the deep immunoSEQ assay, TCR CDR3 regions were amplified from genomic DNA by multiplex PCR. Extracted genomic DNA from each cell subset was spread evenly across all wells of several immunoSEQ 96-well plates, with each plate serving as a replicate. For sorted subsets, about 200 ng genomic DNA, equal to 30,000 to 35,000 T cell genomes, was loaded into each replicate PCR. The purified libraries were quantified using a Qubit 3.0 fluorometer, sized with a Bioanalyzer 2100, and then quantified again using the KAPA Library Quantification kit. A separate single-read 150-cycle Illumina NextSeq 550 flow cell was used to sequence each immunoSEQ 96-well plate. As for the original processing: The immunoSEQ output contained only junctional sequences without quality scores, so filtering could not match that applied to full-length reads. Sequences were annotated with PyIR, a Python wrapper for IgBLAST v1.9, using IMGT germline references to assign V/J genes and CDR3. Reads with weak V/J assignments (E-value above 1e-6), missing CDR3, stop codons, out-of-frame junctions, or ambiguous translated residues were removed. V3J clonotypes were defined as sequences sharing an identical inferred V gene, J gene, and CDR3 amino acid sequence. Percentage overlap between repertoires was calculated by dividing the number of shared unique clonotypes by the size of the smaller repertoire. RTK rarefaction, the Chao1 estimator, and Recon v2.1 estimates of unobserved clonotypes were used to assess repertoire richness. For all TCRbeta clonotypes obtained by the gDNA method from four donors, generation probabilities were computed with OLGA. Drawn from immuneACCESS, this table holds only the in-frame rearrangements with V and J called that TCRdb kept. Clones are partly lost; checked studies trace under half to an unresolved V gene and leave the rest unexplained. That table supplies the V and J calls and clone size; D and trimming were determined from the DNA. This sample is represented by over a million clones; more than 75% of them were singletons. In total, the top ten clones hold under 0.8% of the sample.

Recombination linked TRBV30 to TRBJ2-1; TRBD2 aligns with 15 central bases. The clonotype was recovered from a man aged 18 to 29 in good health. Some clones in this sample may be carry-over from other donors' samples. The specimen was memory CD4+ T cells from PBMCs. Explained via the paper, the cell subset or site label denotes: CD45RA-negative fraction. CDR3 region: CAWSGGLAGGYNEQFF. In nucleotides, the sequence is TGTGCCTGGAGTGGAGGACTAGCGGGAGGGTACAATGAGCAGTTCTTC.